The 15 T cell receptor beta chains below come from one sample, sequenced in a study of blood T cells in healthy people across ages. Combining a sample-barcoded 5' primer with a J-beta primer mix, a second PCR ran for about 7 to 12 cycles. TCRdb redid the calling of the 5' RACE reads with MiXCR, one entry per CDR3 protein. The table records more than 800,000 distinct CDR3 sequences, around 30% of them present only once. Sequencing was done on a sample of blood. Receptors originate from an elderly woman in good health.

The CDR3 reads CASSLEGLVINEQFF. CDR3 bases: TGTGCCAGCAGCTTGGAGGGACTAGTTATCAATGAGCAGTTCTTC. The genes are TRBV7-9 and TRBJ2-1; the match to TRBD2 covers 8 bases. From germline, CDR1 is SEHNR and CDR2 FQNEAQ (reference sequence). V was pared by 3 bases and J by 6 bases, with 7 bases of the junction left unmatched. This CDR3 has 15 residues.

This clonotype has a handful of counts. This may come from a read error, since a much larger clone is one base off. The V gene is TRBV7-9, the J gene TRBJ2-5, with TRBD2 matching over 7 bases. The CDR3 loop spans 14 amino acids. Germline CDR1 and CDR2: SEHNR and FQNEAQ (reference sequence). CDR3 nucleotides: TGTGCCAGCAGGAGCAGCGGGGCCCAAGAGACCCGGTACTTC. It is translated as CASRSSGAQETRYF.

The chain's CDR3 is CASRGHSLGETQYF. CDR3 sequence (DNA): TGTGCCAGCAGGGGGCACTCCCTCGGGGAGACCCAGTACTTC. The chain combines TRBV7-2 with TRBJ2-4, with a tentative D call TRBD1 (5 bases). The DNA end is more similar to TRBJ2-5, so the J call may be wrong. There are 14 residues in the CDR3. Germline lookup yields CDR1 SGHTA and CDR2 FQGNSA.

The CDR3 DNA sequence: TGTGCCAGCTCACCGCGGACAGGGTTTAATGAAAAACTGTTTTTT. Translation gives CASSPRTGFNEKLFF. The chain is built from TRBV18 and TRBJ1-4; TRBD1 matches at 8 bases. V shed 3 bases, J shed 4 bases, and the junction held 4 bases outside the gene matches. The germline V gene encodes CDR1 KGHSH and CDR2 LQKENI. The CDR3 has 15 amino acids.

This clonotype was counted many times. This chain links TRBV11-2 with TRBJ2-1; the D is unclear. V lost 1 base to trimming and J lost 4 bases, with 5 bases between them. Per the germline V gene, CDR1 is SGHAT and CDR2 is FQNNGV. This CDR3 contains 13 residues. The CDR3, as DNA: TGTGCCAGCAGCTTAGCCAGATACAATGAGCAGTTCTTC. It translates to CASSLARYNEQFF.

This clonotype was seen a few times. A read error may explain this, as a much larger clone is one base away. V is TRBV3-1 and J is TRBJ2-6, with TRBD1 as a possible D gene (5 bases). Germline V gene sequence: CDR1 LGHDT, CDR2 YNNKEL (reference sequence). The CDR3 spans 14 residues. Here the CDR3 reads CASSPIGGASVLTF. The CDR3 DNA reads TGTGCCAGCAGTCCAATTGGTGGGGCCAGCGTCCTGACTTTC.

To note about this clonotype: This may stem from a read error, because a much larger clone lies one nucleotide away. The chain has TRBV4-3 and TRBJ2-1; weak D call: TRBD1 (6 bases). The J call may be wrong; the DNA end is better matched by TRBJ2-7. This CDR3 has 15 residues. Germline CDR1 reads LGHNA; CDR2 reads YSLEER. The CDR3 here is CASSVAGASYNEQYF. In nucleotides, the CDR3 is TGCGCCAGCAGCGTCGCAGGGGCTTCCTACAATGAGCAGTACTTC.

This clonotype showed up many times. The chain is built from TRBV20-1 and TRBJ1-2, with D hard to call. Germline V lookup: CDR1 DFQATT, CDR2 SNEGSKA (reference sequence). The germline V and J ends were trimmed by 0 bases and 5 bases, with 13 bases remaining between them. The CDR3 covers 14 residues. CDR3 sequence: CSARDNPKAYGYTF. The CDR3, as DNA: TGCAGTGCTAGAGATAATCCCAAGGCATATGGCTACACCTTC.

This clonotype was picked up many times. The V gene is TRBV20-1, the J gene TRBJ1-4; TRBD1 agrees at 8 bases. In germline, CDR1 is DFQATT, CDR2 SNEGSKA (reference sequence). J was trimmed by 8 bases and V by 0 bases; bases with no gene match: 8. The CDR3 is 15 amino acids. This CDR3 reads CSARDKGTGPEKLFF. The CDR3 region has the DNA TGCAGTGCTAGAGATAAGGGGACAGGTCCGGAAAAACTGTTTTTT.

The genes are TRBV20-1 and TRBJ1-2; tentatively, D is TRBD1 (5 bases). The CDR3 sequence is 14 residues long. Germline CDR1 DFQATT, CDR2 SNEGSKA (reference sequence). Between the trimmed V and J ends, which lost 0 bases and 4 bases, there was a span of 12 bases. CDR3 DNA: TGCAGTGCTAGAGATCACCAGACAGCCTATGGCTACACCTTC. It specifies CSARDHQTAYGYTF.

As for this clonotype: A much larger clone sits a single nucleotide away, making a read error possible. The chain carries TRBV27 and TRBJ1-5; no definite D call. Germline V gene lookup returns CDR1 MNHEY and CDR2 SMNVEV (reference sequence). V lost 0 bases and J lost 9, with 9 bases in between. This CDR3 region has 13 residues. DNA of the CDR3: TGTGCCAGCAGTTTATCCGAGCTTCGGCCCCAGCATTTT. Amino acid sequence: CASSLSELRPQHF.

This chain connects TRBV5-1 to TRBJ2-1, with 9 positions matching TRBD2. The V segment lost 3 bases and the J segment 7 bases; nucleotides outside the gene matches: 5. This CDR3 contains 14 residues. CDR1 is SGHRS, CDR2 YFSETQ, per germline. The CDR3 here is CASSCSGSSNEQFF. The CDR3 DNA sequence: TGCGCCAGCAGCTGTAGCGGGAGCTCTAATGAGCAGTTCTTC.

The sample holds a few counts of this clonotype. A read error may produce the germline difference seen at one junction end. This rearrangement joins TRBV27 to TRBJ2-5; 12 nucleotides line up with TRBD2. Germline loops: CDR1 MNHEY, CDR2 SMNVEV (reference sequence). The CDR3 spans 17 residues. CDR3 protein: CASSPITLAGGQEAQYF. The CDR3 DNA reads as TGTGCCAGCAGTCCTATAACCCTAGCGGGGGGGCAAGAGGCCCAGTACTTC.

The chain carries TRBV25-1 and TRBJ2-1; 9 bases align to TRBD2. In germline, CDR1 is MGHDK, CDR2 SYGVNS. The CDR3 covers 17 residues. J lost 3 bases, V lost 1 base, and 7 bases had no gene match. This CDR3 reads CASSESWASGDYNEQFF. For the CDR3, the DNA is TGTGCCAGCAGTGAATCTTGGGCTAGCGGGGACTACAATGAGCAGTTCTTC.

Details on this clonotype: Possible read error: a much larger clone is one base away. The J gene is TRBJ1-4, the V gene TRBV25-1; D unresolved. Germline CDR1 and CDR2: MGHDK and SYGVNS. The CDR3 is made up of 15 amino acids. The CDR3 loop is CVSEPKRHLNEKLFF. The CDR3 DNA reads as TGTGTCAGCGAACCAAAGCGCCACCTTAATGAAAAACTGTTTTTT.